The TCR beta chain described here comes from a study of T cell responses to AZD1222 COVID-19 vaccine. Study-level information: Timing groups of about 4 and about 12 weeks for second doses were pooled.

J gave up 3 bases and V 2 bases, and 4 bases lay outside the gene matches. The CDR3 totals 15 residues. Per the germline V gene, CDR1 is MRHNA and CDR2 is SNTAGT. This table comes from immunoSEQ multiplex PCR, and its TCRdb copy is limited to in-frame clones, with some not included. The table records roughly 100,000 clones, roughly 90% of them present only once. A note on this clone: The antigen is unknown.

General observations from the study: Spike was spanned by vaccine-associated CD4 TCRs, which were dominant at 160-218 and 743-854. Repertoires were obtained solely post-peak T cell response.

This TCR came from an adult in good health. This chain connects TRBV6-4 to TRBJ2-3; 8 bases align to TRBD1. This specimen consisted of peripheral blood, obtained on day 0 of AZD1222 vaccination. Written as DNA, the CDR3 is TGTGCCAGCAGTGACGGTCAGGGGGCAACAGATACGCAGTATTTT. Its protein is CASSDGQGATDTQYF.